These T cell receptor beta chains were read from a single sample in a study of blood T cell repertoires in COVID-19. Measured with immunoSEQ multiplex PCR; TCRdb has only the in-frame clones, and not every one. The sample yields more than 120,000 clones, about 91% seen once. Material for sequencing was peripheral blood. These receptors were taken from a human donor in a cohort sampled during active COVID-19. Both conserved end residues are part of each CDR3. D genes are given only for firm matches. Clone size appears in some rows only: once, few, many, or a class for an expanded clone.

>-|TRBV10-3|-|TRBJ1-1
TGTGCCATCAGTCGGGGAGGGGAAGAAGCTTTCTTT
CAISRGGEEAFF
>TRBD2|TRBV6-2/TRBV6-3|-|TRBJ2-1
TGTGCCAGCAGCCGACTAGCGGCTAACAATGAGCAGTTCTTC
CASSRLAANNEQFF
>TRBD1|TRBV5-1|-|TRBJ2-1
TGCGCCAGCAGCTTCTCCGGGACAGGGTCGGATGAGCAGTTCTTC
CASSFSGTGSDEQFF
>TRBD1|TRBV9|-|TRBJ2-4
TGTGCCAGCAGCGTAGAGGGGGCCCGCCAAAACATTCAGTACTTC
CASSVEGARQNIQYF
>TRBD1|TRBV6-5|-|TRBJ2-7
TGTGCCAGCAGTTACACGAAAGCCGGGACAGTCGAGCAGTACTTC
CASSYTKAGTVEQYF
>TRBD1|TRBV10-3|-|TRBJ1-4
TGTGCCATCAGAGATGACAGGGGCGGTGAAAAACTGTTTTTT
CAIRDDRGGEKLFF
>-|TRBV18|-|TRBJ1-5
TGTGCCAGCTCACTAAGGCCAGGCGACAATCAGCCCCAGCATTTT
CASSLRPGDNQPQHF
>TRBD1|TRBV29-1|-|TRBJ2-5
TGCAGCGTTGAAAAAAGAGGGACAGGGAAGGAGACCCAGTACTTC
CSVEKRGTGKETQYF
>-|TRBV6-7|-|TRBJ2-2
TGTGCCAGCAAACAGGGTGGGACCGGGGAGCTGTTTTTT
CASKQGGTGELFF
>-|TRBV2|-|TRBJ2-3
TGTGCCAGCAGCGGCCTAGAGAACTTGGCGCAGTATTTT
CASSGLENLAQYF
>TRBD1|TRBV11-3|-|TRBJ1-2
TGTGCCAGCAGCCAGGGACAGGGCTATGGCTACACCTTC
CASSQGQGYGYTF
>-|TRBV19|-|TRBJ2-2
TGTGCCAGTAGTATGATTAGCGACCACGGGGAGCTGTTTTTT
CASSMISDHGELFF
>-|TRBV7-2|-|TRBJ2-5
TGTGCCAGCAGCCCCCGACAGAAAGAGACCCAGTACTTC
CASSPRQKETQYF
>TRBD1|TRBV19|-|TRBJ2-1
TGTGCCAGTAGTATCTGGGACAGGGGATACAATGAGCAGTTCTTC
CASSIWDRGYNEQFF
>-|TRBV7-2|once|TRBJ1-1
TGTGCCAGCAGCTCGCAGGGTGCTAAAGCTTTCTTT
CASSSQGAKAFF
>TRBD1|TRBV6-2/TRBV6-3|-|TRBJ2-7
TGTGCCAGCAGTCCCAGGGGGCTGGCCTACGAGCAGTACTTC
CASSPRGLAYEQYF
>-|TRBV9|-|TRBJ1-3
TGTGCCAGCAGCGTGGGTCCAGGATTCTCTGGAAACACCATATATTTT
CASSVGPGFSGNTIYF
>-|TRBV7-9|few|TRBJ1-1
TGTGCCAGCAGCGTGACGGGGGAAGCTTTCTTT
CASSVTGEAFF
>TRBD1|TRBV12-3/TRBV12-4|-|TRBJ1-1
TGTGCCAGCAGTTTTACAGGGGACTTGGCTTTCTTT
CASSFTGDLAFF
>TRBD1|TRBV24-1|-|TRBJ2-3
TGTGCCACCACGACAGGGGGCACAGATACGCAGTATTTT
CATTTGGTDTQYF
>TRBD1|TRBV30|-|TRBJ1-4
TGTGCCTGGAGTGTCGGGACAGAAAGTGAAAAACTGTTTTTT
CAWSVGTESEKLFF
>TRBD1|TRBV7-3|-|TRBJ1-2
TGTGCCAGCAGCTTAACAGGGGCGGGGGACAGGGGGCTAAATTATGGCTACACCTTC
CASSLTGAGDRGLNYGYTF
>-|TRBV25-1|-|TRBJ2-1
TGTGCCAGCAGTGACAGGGCGGGGAATGAGCAGTTCTTC
CASSDRAGNEQFF
>TRBD1|TRBV9|once|TRBJ1-2
TGTGCCAGCAGCCCCGGACAGGGGGGATATGGCTACACCTTC
CASSPGQGGYGYTF
>TRBD1|TRBV5-1|few|TRBJ2-7
TGCGCCAGCAGAGCCGGGACAGTCATCTACGAGCAGTACTTC
CASRAGTVIYEQYF
>-|TRBV4-2|-|TRBJ1-2
TGTGCCAGCAGCCAAGATTGGCAGTATGGCTACACCTTC
CASSQDWQYGYTF
>TRBD1|TRBV28|few|TRBJ2-2
TGTGCCAGCAGCTACCCGACAGGGCGTTTGAACACCGGGGAGCTGTTTTTT
CASSYPTGRLNTGELFF
>-|TRBV27|-|TRBJ2-1
TGTGCCAGCAGTTTAAGACGGGGGGCTTTGAATGAGCAGTTCTTC
CASSLRRGALNEQFF
>-|TRBV6-2/TRBV6-3|-|TRBJ2-7
TGTGCCAGCAGCCCGACAGGCCCCTACGAGCAGTACTTC
CASSPTGPYEQYF
>-|TRBV6-1|-|TRBJ1-3
TGTGCCAGCAGTGAAAACAGTTCTGGAAACACCATATATTTT
CASSENSSGNTIYF
>TRBD1|TRBV10-3|-|TRBJ2-7
TGTGCCATCAGTGCCACGCCACAGGGGTACGAGCAGTACTTC
CAISATPQGYEQYF
>TRBD1|TRBV5-1|-|TRBJ1-2
TGCGCCAGCAGCTTGGCAGGATCCGGGACAGGAGCCGGCTACACCTTC
CASSLAGSGTGAGYTF
>TRBD1|TRBV13|few|TRBJ1-2
TGTGCCAGCAGCCGGGGGACAGGGAGGTATGGCTACACCTTC
CASSRGTGRYGYTF
>-|TRBV3-1/TRBV3-2|-|TRBJ1-1
TGTGCCAGCAGCCAAATACAGGGGAACACTGAAGCTTTCTTT
CASSQIQGNTEAFF
>-|TRBV7-6|-|TRBJ1-1
TGTGCCAGCAGCCCCTTGAACACTGAAGCTTTCTTT
CASSPLNTEAFF
>TRBD2|TRBV9|-|TRBJ2-2
TGTGCCAGCAGAACCGGACTAGCGGGGGACGGGGAGCTGTTTTTT
CASRTGLAGDGELFF
>TRBD2|TRBV3-1/TRBV3-2|-|TRBJ2-7
TGTGCCAGCAGCCAAGATAGGCGGGGGAAGTCCTACGAGCAGTACTTC
CASSQDRRGKSYEQYF
>-|TRBV5-4|once|TRBJ1-4
TGTGCCAGCAGCTTGGGGGGGCTGGCTAATGAAAAACTGTTTTTT
CASSLGGLANEKLFF
>TRBD2|TRBV6-1|once|TRBJ2-3
TGTGCCAGCAGTGAGATAGCGGGGGGGCTTGGAGATACGCAGTATTTT
CASSEIAGGLGDTQYF
>-|TRBV11-2|-|TRBJ1-1
TGTGCCAGCAGCCGGTTGTACACTGAAGCTTTCTTT
CASSRLYTEAFF
>TRBD1|TRBV30|-|TRBJ2-7
TGTGCCTGGACCAGGACAGGGTTAGGCTACGAGCAGTACTTC
CAWTRTGLGYEQYF